The 21 T cell receptor beta chains in this list originate from one sample, sequenced in a study of graft-versus-host responses after intestinal transplantation. For these TCRs, the target antigens are not known. Some clones are missing from TCRdb's copy, which holds only in-frame ones; the method was immunoSEQ multiplex PCR. Of fewer than 85,000 clones in the sample, 84% are singletons; the top ten hold 0.39%. This material consisted of unstimulated CD4+ T cells sorted from spleen or lymph node cells, taken before transplant. These receptors came from a human donor who was the organ donor for an intestinal transplant.

The J gene is TRBJ2-3, the V gene TRBV27; the D is unclear. This CDR3 is 11 amino acids long. Germline V gene sequence: CDR1 MNHEY, CDR2 SMNVEV (reference sequence). Trimming stripped 6 bases from V and 4 bases from J, with 5 bases between. The CDR3 region has the DNA TGTGCCAGCAGGAGAGCAGATACGCAGTATTTT. Its protein is CASRRADTQYF.

The chain carries TRBV7-3 and TRBJ2-5; 7 nucleotides align to TRBD1. V gave up 4 bases and J gave up 5 bases; unmatched junction bases: 10. Germline values: CDR1 SGHTA, CDR2 FQGTGA. The CDR3 covers 15 residues. The CDR3 sequence: CASSSAGGSGETQYF. Here the CDR3 DNA reads TGTGCCAGCAGCTCAGCAGGGGGTTCGGGGGAGACCCAGTACTTC.

CDR3: CASSQDEVTFTDTQYF. The DNA of the CDR3 is TGTGCCAGCAGCCAAGATGAGGTCACGTTCACAGATACGCAGTATTTT. V usage is TRBV14 and J usage is TRBJ2-3; D is ambiguous. The CDR3 is 16 residues long. Germline lookup yields CDR1 SGHDN and CDR2 FVKESK. V shed 0 bases and J shed 2 bases, with 12 bases lying between them.

The chain carries TRBV9 and TRBJ2-5; 12 bases match TRBD2. With V trimmed by 4 bases and J by 6 bases, 4 bases remained unmatched. Germline-derived CDR1 and CDR2 are SGDLS and YYNGEE. The CDR3 sequence is 14 residues long. The DNA for the CDR3 is TGTGCCAGCAGCCCGACTAGCGGGGGTAAGACCCAGTACTTC. Translating gives CASSPTSGGKTQYF.

The genes are TRBV9 and TRBJ2-3; possible D gene TRBD2, 5 bases. Germline CDR1 SGDLS, CDR2 YYNGEE. The CDR3 spans 16 residues. Trimming stripped 0 bases from V and 1 base from J, with 12 bases between. Here the CDR3 DNA reads TGTGCCAGCAGCGTAGGAGGGCCTTCGGGCACAGATACGCAGTATTTT. Translated, it gives CASSVGGPSGTDTQYF.

This sequence joins TRBV6-1 and TRBJ1-6; D uncertain. The CDR3 consists of 13 residues. The germline CDR1 and CDR2 sequences are MNHNS and SASEGT. V shed 4 bases and J shed 7 bases, with 8 bases lying between them. CDR3 sequence reads: CASSGGGNSPLHF. The DNA for the CDR3 is TGTGCCAGCAGTGGTGGAGGGAATTCACCCCTCCACTTT.

This chain joins TRBV28 and TRBJ2-5, with TRBD1 matching over 10 bases. CDR1 is MDHEN and CDR2 is SYDVKM in the germline V gene. Germline trimming cut 5 bases from V and 5 bases from J; bases unmatched to any gene: 11. The CDR3 covers 16 residues. The chain's CDR3 is CASSHLTGQGFETQYF. The CDR3 DNA is TGTGCCAGCAGTCATCTAACGGGACAGGGGTTTGAGACCCAGTACTTC. The entire variable domain, with the rest obtained from reference TRBV28 and TRBJ2-5, is as follows: DVKVTQSSRYLVKRTGEKVFLECVQDMDHENMFWYRQDPGLGLRLIYFSYDVKMKEKGDIPEGYSVSREKKERFSLILESASTNQTSMYLCASSHLTGQGFETQYFGPGTRLLVL.

The V call is TRBV6-1, the J call TRBJ1-2; no reliable D call. This CDR3 comprises 13 residues. Germline CDR1 MNHNS, CDR2 SASEGT. The ends were cut back, 6 bases at V and 4 bases at J, with 12 bases in the middle. The CDR3 loop is CASRNGSPYGYTF. The CDR3 bases are TGTGCCAGCAGGAATGGGAGTCCCTATGGCTACACCTTC.

This chain joins TRBV28 and TRBJ1-5, with unresolved D. The CDR3 loop spans 13 amino acids. From germline, CDR1 is MDHEN and CDR2 SYDVKM. The V end was cut by 7 bases, the J end by 4 bases, with 11 bases between. This CDR3 is CASTFRTNQPQHF. As DNA, the CDR3 is TGTGCCAGCACCTTTCGGACTAATCAGCCCCAGCATTTT.

The chain employs TRBV5-1 and TRBJ1-4; no reliable D call. Germline lookup yields CDR1 SGHRS and CDR2 YFSETQ. The CDR3 contains 14 residues. Trimming pared 5 bases from V and 0 bases from J, leaving 8 bases between. The DNA for the CDR3 is TGCGCCAGCAGAGAGGTCGCAACTAATGAAAAACTGTTTTTT. This sequence encodes CASREVATNEKLFF.

This clone was counted a single time. The chain combines TRBV10-3 with TRBJ2-1, with 10 positions matching TRBD1. After removal of 4 bases from V and 2 bases from J, the junction contained 2 bases not matched to a gene. Germline V gives CDR1 ENHRY, CDR2 SYGVKD. This CDR3 has 15 amino acids. CDR3 loop: CAISGDRGAYNEQFF. CDR3 sequence (DNA): TGTGCCATCAGTGGGGACAGGGGTGCCTACAATGAGCAGTTCTTC.

The V gene is TRBV19, the J gene TRBJ1-4; the match to TRBD1 covers 7 bases. CDR1 LNHDA and CDR2 SQIVND come from the germline V gene (reference sequence). The CDR3 loop spans 15 amino acids. The V segment lost 6 bases and the J segment 3 bases; nucleotides outside the gene matches: 7. CDR3 protein: CASSNRDSPNEKLFF. The CDR3 nucleotides are TGTGCCAGTAGCAACCGGGACAGTCCTAATGAAAAACTGTTTTTT.

The CDR3 sequence: CASSNPQGTRETQYF. The CDR3 DNA reads TGTGCCAGTAGTAACCCACAGGGGACTCGGGAGACCCAGTACTTC. V usage is TRBV19 and J usage is TRBJ2-5; a weak D match, TRBD1 (7 bases). This CDR3 has 15 amino acids. V shed 4 bases and J shed 5 bases, with 17 bases lying between them. Germline CDR1 and CDR2: LNHDA and SQIVND (reference sequence).

This clone appeared a single time. The chain has TRBV7-9 and TRBJ1-1; possibly TRBD1 for D (5 bases). CDR1 is SEHNR, CDR2 FQNEAQ, per germline (reference sequence). The CDR3 is made up of 13 amino acids. V was clipped by 0 bases and J by 7 bases, with 9 bases between them. The CDR3 spells CASSLAGGGEAFF. Here the CDR3 DNA reads TGTGCCAGCAGCTTAGCGGGCGGGGGTGAAGCTTTCTTT.

In this sample, this clone turned up a few times. The CDR3 DNA is TGTGCCAGCAGTAAACAGGGGACTGGCTACACCTTC. It is translated as CASSKQGTGYTF. The chain uses TRBV2 and TRBJ1-2; TRBD1 matches at 7 bases. Germline V gives CDR1 SNHLY, CDR2 FYNNEI. This CDR3 comprises 12 residues. The V and J ends lost 5 bases and 7 bases, in that order; junction bases with no gene match: 4.

The rearrangement uses TRBV6-1 and TRBJ2-7; 12 positions match TRBD2. This CDR3 contains 16 residues. Germline-derived CDR1 and CDR2 are MNHNS and SASEGT. Trimming at V came to 4 bases and at J to 0 bases, leaving 4 bases not matched to a gene. Here the CDR3 DNA reads TGTGCCAGCAGTGGTCTAGCGGGGGGGCTCTCCTACGAGCAGTACGTC. This encodes CASSGLAGGLSYEQYV.

This chain joins TRBV4-3 and TRBJ2-5; D not resolved. This CDR3 has 15 residues. Trimming removed 0 bases at V and 5 bases at J, with 13 bases between. In germline, CDR1 is LGHNA, CDR2 YSLEER. The CDR3 DNA reads as TGCGCCAGCAGCCAAGATCTAGAAGTCGGGGAGACCCAGTACTTC. Residues: CASSQDLEVGETQYF.

This clone has more than one count but fewer than ten. The chain recombines TRBV6-6 with TRBJ1-2; D gene unclear. Trimming stripped 7 bases from V and 1 base from J, with 7 bases between. The CDR3 is made up of 12 amino acids. CDR1 MNHNY and CDR2 SVGAGI come from the germline V gene (reference sequence). Here the CDR3 reads CASKQVNYGYTF. Here the CDR3 DNA reads TGTGCCAGCAAGCAGGTTAACTATGGCTACACCTTC.

This chain uses TRBV27 with TRBJ2-5; 7 nucleotides agree with TRBD1. Germline CDR1 MNHEY, CDR2 SMNVEV (reference sequence). The junction had 14 bases not matched to a gene; V was cut back by 4 bases and J by 6 bases. The CDR3 consists of 16 residues. The CDR3 DNA reads TGTGCCAGCAGTTCCGAAGGACAGGCCGCGTATAAGACCCAGTACTTC. This translates into CASSSEGQAAYKTQYF.

This sequence joins TRBV19 and TRBJ1-6; 8 nucleotides line up with TRBD1. Germline loops: CDR1 LNHDA, CDR2 SQIVND (reference sequence). The V and J ends lost 7 bases and 9 bases, in that order; junction bases with no gene match: 8. This CDR3 region has 14 residues. The CDR3, as DNA: TGTGCCAGTACCCCGGACAGGGTTACTTCACCCCTCCACTTT. This gives the protein CASTPDRVTSPLHF.

The gene calls are TRBV28 and TRBJ2-5, with 7 positions matching TRBD2. CDR3 length equals 12 residues. In germline, CDR1 is MDHEN, CDR2 SYDVKM. The junction had 5 bases not matched to a gene; V was cut back by 11 bases and J by 2 bases. In DNA form, the CDR3 reads TGTGCCTCCCGAGCGGGGCAAGAGACCCAGTACTTC. Translated: CASRAGQETQYF.